This entry lists 23 T cell receptor beta chains sequenced from one sample in a study of blood T cell repertoires in COVID-19. Only in-frame clones appear in the TCRdb table, and some are missing; sequencing was by immunoSEQ multiplex PCR. The sample consists of about 170,000 clones, around 92% of them appearing once. Sequenced: peripheral blood. The receptors come from a young man with COVID-19, enrolled during active disease.

The J gene is TRBJ2-1, the V gene TRBV18; 8 bases map to TRBD1. The CDR3 has 20 residues. The germline CDR1 and CDR2 sequences are KGHSH and LQKENI. V lost 2 bases, J lost 5 bases, and 20 bases stayed unmatched. CDR3 protein: CASSPWDRPGLVRGDNEQFF. The CDR3 DNA reads as TGTGCCAGCTCACCATGGGACAGGCCGGGTCTAGTACGGGGAGACAATGAGCAGTTCTTC.

This rearrangement joins TRBV9 to TRBJ2-1; D not resolved. This CDR3 is built from 14 residues. Between the trimmed V and J ends, which lost 4 bases and 0 bases, there was a span of 8 bases. Germline V lookup: CDR1 SGDLS, CDR2 YYNGEE. The DNA for the CDR3 is TGTGCCAGCAGCCCATCCGGCTCCTACAATGAGCAGTTCTTC. It yields the protein CASSPSGSYNEQFF. The complete variable domain, with remaining parts taken from reference TRBV9 and TRBJ2-1, reads DSGVTQTPKHLITATGQRVTLRCSPRSGDLSVYWYQQSLDQGLQFLIQYYNGEERAKGNILERFSAQQFPDLHSELNLSSLELGDSALYFCASSPSGSYNEQFFGPGTRLTVL.

This clone was seen once. V usage is TRBV18 and J usage is TRBJ2-1; 7 nucleotides agree with TRBD1. The CDR3 is made up of 16 amino acids. The V and J ends lost 0 bases and 4 bases, in that order; junction bases with no gene match: 6. Looked up from germline, CDR1 is KGHSH and CDR2 is LQKENI. DNA for the CDR3: TGTGCCAGCTCACCACCCGGGACAGCCGGTTACAATGAGCAGTTCTTC. Encoded protein: CASSPPGTAGYNEQFF.

V and J are TRBV5-4 and TRBJ1-2; unclear D gene. V was cut by 0 bases and J by 7 bases, with 16 bases left in between. The germline V gene encodes CDR1 SGHNT and CDR2 YYREEE (reference sequence). This CDR3 has 15 amino acids. CDR3 in amino acids: CASSLVDSPLAGYTF. For the CDR3, the DNA is TGTGCCAGCAGCTTGGTAGACTCCCCCTTAGCTGGCTACACCTTC.

V and J are TRBV20-1 and TRBJ2-7; TRBD1 is a possible D gene (6 bases). Germline CDR1 is DFQATT and CDR2 is SNEGSKA (reference sequence). The CDR3 sequence is 11 residues long. V was cut by 8 bases and J by 1 base, with 9 bases left in between. CDR3 coding DNA: TGCAGTCCGGGACAATCCTACGAGCAGTACTTC. This translates into CSPGQSYEQYF.

The CDR3: CASSPGTGNSYEQYF. CDR3 bases: TGTGCCAGCAGTCCCGGGACAGGGAACTCCTACGAGCAGTACTTC. This chain links TRBV28 with TRBJ2-7; 9 bases align to TRBD1. This CDR3 spans 15 amino acids. Trimming at V came to 5 bases and at J to 0 bases, leaving 5 bases not matched to a gene. CDR1 is MDHEN and CDR2 is SYDVKM in the germline V gene.

This chain links TRBV21-1 with TRBJ2-2; the table's D call, TRBD2, was not checked against the DNA. TRBV21-1 is recorded as a pseudogene. The CDR3 runs to 17 residues. CDR3 nucleotides: TGTGCCAGCAGCAAGACTAGCGGGAGGGCCGGGAGCGGGGAGCTGTTTTTT. Protein: CASSKTSGRAGSGELFF.

The chain is built from TRBV7-9 and TRBJ2-2, with 12 bases lining up with TRBD1. V lost 2 bases and J lost 2; bases outside the gene matches: 3. Germline V gives CDR1 SEHNR, CDR2 FQNEAQ (reference sequence). The CDR3 extends over 17 amino acids. The CDR3 region is CASSLIGTGGNTGELFF. CDR3 nucleotide sequence: TGTGCCAGCAGCTTAATCGGGACAGGGGGCAACACCGGGGAGCTGTTTTTT.

This clone has a handful of counts. The V gene is TRBV4-1, the J gene TRBJ2-3; possibly TRBD1 for D (5 bases). Deletions cut 4 bases from V and 0 bases from J, with 14 bases between. CDR3 length: 16 amino acids. Germline values: CDR1 MGHRA, CDR2 YSYEKL. CDR3 sequence reads: CASSRSTGPSTDTQYF. CDR3 coding DNA: TGCGCCAGCAGCCGGTCAACAGGCCCTAGCACAGATACGCAGTATTTT.

Notes on this clone: The sample holds other DNA sequences that translate to the same CDR3. This chain uses TRBV3-1 (or the pseudogene TRBV3-2) with TRBJ2-5; 10 bases line up with TRBD2. Germline V gene sequence: CDR1 LGHDT, CDR2 YNNKEL (reference sequence). The CDR3 covers 15 residues. The ends lost 4 bases at V and 2 bases at J; junction bases unmatched: 4. CDR3 sequence: CASSPLAGVQETQYF. CDR3 nucleotides: TGTGCCAGCAGCCCTCTAGCGGGAGTACAAGAGACCCAGTACTTC.

In DNA, the CDR3 is TGTGCCAGCAGCTTGCTCGAAGGGGTGAACACCATATATTTT. It is translated as CASSLLEGVNTIYF. This chain uses TRBV5-5 with TRBJ1-3; weak D call: TRBD1 (5 bases). Looked up from germline, CDR1 is SGHKS and CDR2 is YYEKEE (reference sequence). V shed 1 base and J shed 7 bases, with 12 bases lying between them. The CDR3 consists of 14 residues. Supplemented by reference TRBV5-5 and TRBJ1-3, the full variable domain reads DAGVTQSPTHLIKTRGQQVTLRCSPISGHKSVSWYQQVLGQGPQFIFQYYEKEERGRGNFPDRFSARQFPNYSSELNVNALLLGDSALYLCASSLLEGVNTIYFGEGSWLTVV.

The rearrangement links TRBV6-1 to TRBJ1-2; D remains unclear. The CDR3 is 13 residues long. Germline V CDR1 and CDR2: MNHNS, SASEGT. V lost 1 base, J lost 4 bases, and 7 bases lay in between. The DNA for the CDR3 is TGTGCCAGCAGTGAAGTCTCGGGCTATGGCTACACCTTC. It specifies CASSEVSGYGYTF.

This rearrangement joins TRBV7-2 to TRBJ2-5; a possible D gene is TRBD2 (5 bases). The CDR3 loop spans 14 amino acids. Trimming removed 1 base at V and 4 bases at J, with 10 bases between. Per the germline V gene, CDR1 is SGHTA and CDR2 is FQGNSA. CDR3 sequence reads: CASSLVRTRETQYF. The CDR3 DNA reads as TGTGCCAGCAGCTTAGTAAGGACTCGAGAGACCCAGTACTTC.

V is TRBV18 and J is TRBJ1-3; TRBD1 agrees at 10 bases. Trimming cost V 5 bases and J 8 bases; bases outside gene matches: 9. Germline CDR1 and CDR2: KGHSH and LQKENI. The CDR3 spans 15 residues. CDR3 loop: CASSLETGGLDTIYF. Written as DNA, the CDR3 is TGTGCCAGCTCATTGGAGACAGGGGGCTTGGACACCATATATTTT. Together with reference TRBV18 and TRBJ1-3, the CDR3 gives the full variable domain: NAGVMQNPRHLVRRRGQEARLRCSPMKGHSHVYWYRQLPEEGLKFMVYLQKENIIDESGMPKERFSAEFPKEGPSILRIQQVVRGDSAAYFCASSLETGGLDTIYFGEGSWLTVV.

In its sample, this clone was seen once. V usage is TRBV5-1 and J usage is TRBJ2-1, with D hard to call. V was trimmed by 0 bases and J by 4 bases, leaving 5 bases between them. CDR1 and CDR2 (germline): SGHRS, YFSETQ. The CDR3 is made up of 13 amino acids. In DNA, the CDR3 is TGCGCCAGCAGCTTGGCCCAGTACAATGAGCAGTTCTTC. Translation gives CASSLAQYNEQFF.

V and J are TRBV29-1 and TRBJ1-1; D call uncertain. Germline V gene data show CDR1 as SQVTM and CDR2 as ANQGSEA. This CDR3 has 16 amino acids. The V end was cut by 4 bases, the J end by 0 bases, with 18 bases between. The CDR3, as DNA: TGCAGCGTTGTCCCGGTAGAAGCCACTGTGAACACTGAAGCTTTCTTT. This gives the protein CSVVPVEATVNTEAFF.

The chain uses TRBV5-5 and TRBJ2-7; 10 nucleotides line up with TRBD1. This CDR3 region has 17 residues. Trimming removed 2 bases from V and 1 base from J; junction bases left unmatched: 9. Germline-derived CDR1 and CDR2 are SGHKS and YYEKEE (reference sequence). CDR3 loop: CASSFVVTGGKSYEQYF. For the CDR3, the DNA is TGTGCCAGCAGCTTTGTTGTGACAGGGGGCAAATCCTACGAGCAGTACTTC.

This sequence joins TRBV7-9 and TRBJ2-1, with 8 bases fitting TRBD1. Germline CDR1 reads SEHNR; CDR2 reads FQNEAQ (reference sequence). This CDR3 region has 15 residues. Trimming cost V 5 bases and J 4 bases; bases outside gene matches: 7. CDR3 bases: TGTGCCAGCAGCCCTGGGACAGGACGATACAATGAGCAGTTCTTC. Its translation is CASSPGTGRYNEQFF.

The chain is built from TRBV24-1 and TRBJ2-1; a possible D gene is TRBD2 (5 bases). This CDR3 has 14 residues. From germline, CDR1 is KGHDR and CDR2 SFDVKD. Trimming took 5 bases from V and 7 from J, leaving 14 bases between them. Written as DNA, the CDR3 is TGTGCCACCAGTGCTCCTCCCGGAGGAAATGAGCAGTTCTTC. Its protein is CATSAPPGGNEQFF.

This clone turned up a few times. The V gene is TRBV6-5, the J gene TRBJ2-2; the D is unclear. Trimming stripped 7 bases from V and 7 bases from J, with 10 bases between. Germline V gene data show CDR1 as MNHEY and CDR2 as SVGAGI. This CDR3 is 12 amino acids long. As DNA, the CDR3 is TGTGCCAGCACCACAAAAGTCGGGGAGCTGTTTTTT. Translated, it gives CASTTKVGELFF.

The chain joins TRBV6-5 to TRBJ1-1; D unclear. The V and J ends lost 7 bases and 1 base respectively, with 7 bases between them. Germline loops: CDR1 MNHEY, CDR2 SVGAGI. The length of the CDR3 is 12 residues. CDR3 protein: CASKLQNTEAFF. The DNA of the CDR3 is TGTGCCAGCAAGTTACAGAACACTGAAGCTTTCTTT.

V usage is TRBV7-2 and J usage is TRBJ1-2; 8 nucleotides match TRBD1. This CDR3 region has 15 residues. V trimming: 2 bases; J trimming: 4 bases; junction bases outside the gene matches: 6. The germline V gene has CDR1 SGHTA and CDR2 FQGNSA. In DNA, the CDR3 is TGTGCCAGCAGCTTAATTCCCGGACAGGGCTATGGCTACACCTTC. It yields the protein CASSLIPGQGYGYTF.

V is TRBV5-6 and J is TRBJ2-3; 11 bases are shared with TRBD2. J lost 2 bases, V lost 2 bases, and 4 bases had no gene match. This CDR3 has 16 residues. From germline, CDR1 is SGHDT and CDR2 YYEEEE. As DNA, the CDR3 is TGTGCCAGCAGCTTCACTAGCGGGGGCTTCACAGATACGCAGTATTTT. Translating gives CASSFTSGGFTDTQYF.